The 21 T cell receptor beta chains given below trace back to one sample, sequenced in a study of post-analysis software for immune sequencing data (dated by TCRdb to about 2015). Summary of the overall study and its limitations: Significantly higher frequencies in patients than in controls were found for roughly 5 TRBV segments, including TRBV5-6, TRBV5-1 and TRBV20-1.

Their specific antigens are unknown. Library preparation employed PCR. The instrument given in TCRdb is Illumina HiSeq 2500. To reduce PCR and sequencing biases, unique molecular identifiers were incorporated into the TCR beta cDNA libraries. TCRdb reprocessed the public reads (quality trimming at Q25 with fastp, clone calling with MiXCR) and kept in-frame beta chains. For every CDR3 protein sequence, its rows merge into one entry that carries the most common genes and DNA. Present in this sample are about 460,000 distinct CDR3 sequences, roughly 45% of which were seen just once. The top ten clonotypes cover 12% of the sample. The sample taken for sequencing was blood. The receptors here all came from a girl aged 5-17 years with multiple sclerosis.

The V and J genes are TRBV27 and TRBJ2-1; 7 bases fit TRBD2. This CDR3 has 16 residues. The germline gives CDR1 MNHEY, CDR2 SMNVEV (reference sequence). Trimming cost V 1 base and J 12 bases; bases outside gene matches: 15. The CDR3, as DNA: TGTGCCAGCAGTTTATATGGGATTAGCGGGTGGAGTGCGCAGTTCTTC. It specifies CASSLYGISGWSAQFF.

The CDR3 DNA is TGCAGTACAAGGGGACTAGCCGGGACCCACGAGCAGTACTTC. As protein: CSTRGLAGTHEQYF. V gene TRBV20-1 combines with J gene TRBJ2-7; 9 nucleotides align to TRBD2. The CDR3 runs 14 residues. J lost 5 bases, V lost 8 bases, and 13 bases had no gene match. Per the germline V gene, CDR1 is DFQATT and CDR2 is SNEGSKA (reference sequence).

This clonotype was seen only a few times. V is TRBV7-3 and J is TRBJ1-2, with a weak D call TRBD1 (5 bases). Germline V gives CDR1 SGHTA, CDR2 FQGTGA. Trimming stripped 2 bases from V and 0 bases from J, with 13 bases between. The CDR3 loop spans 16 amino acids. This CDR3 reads CASSLDSGASNYGYTF. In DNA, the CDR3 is TGTGCCAGCAGCTTAGACTCCGGGGCTTCTAACTATGGCTACACCTTC.

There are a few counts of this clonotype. The CDR3 DNA reads as TGTGCCACCAGTCGGCGCGCGGAGACCCAGTACTTC. Translating it yields CATSRRAETQYF. The chain recombines TRBV15 with TRBJ2-5; D is ambiguous. V was clipped by 6 bases and J by 5 bases, with 10 bases between them. Germline-derived CDR1 and CDR2 are LNHNV and YYDKDF (reference sequence). The CDR3 length is 12 residues. Using reference TRBV15 and TRBJ2-5 for the parts outside the CDR3, the full variable domain is DAMVIQNPRYQVTQFGKPVTLSCSQTLNHNVMYWYQQKSSQAPKLLFHYYDKDFNNEADTPDNFQSRRPNTSFCFLDIRSPGLGDTAMYLCATSRRAETQYFGPGTRLLVL.

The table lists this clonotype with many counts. In nucleotides, the CDR3 is TGTGCCAGCAGCTTAGGGTTAGCGGGAGATGTGGGTGAGCAGTACTTC. Translation gives CASSLGLAGDVGEQYF. The chain has TRBV7-6 and TRBJ2-7; 9 bases fit TRBD2. V was pared by 1 base and J by 7 bases, with 11 bases of the junction left unmatched. Germline CDR1 SGHVS, CDR2 FNYEAQ. The CDR3 is made up of 16 amino acids.

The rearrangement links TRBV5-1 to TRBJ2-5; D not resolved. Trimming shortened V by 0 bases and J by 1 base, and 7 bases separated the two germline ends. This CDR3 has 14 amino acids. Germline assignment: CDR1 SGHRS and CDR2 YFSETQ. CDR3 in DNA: TGCGCCAGCAGCTTGGGGGCAGCCCAAGAGACCCAGTACTTC. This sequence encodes CASSLGAAQETQYF.

CDR3 protein: CASSQDPRTGDLETQYF. DNA for the CDR3: TGCGCCAGCAGCCAAGACCCCAGGACGGGAGATTTGGAGACCCAGTACTTC. The rearrangement joins TRBV4-1 to TRBJ2-5, with a possible D match to TRBD2 (6 bases). The CDR3 consists of 17 residues. Germline CDR1 MGHRA, CDR2 YSYEKL. V was shortened by 0 bases and J by 5 bases, with 19 bases between the two germline ends.

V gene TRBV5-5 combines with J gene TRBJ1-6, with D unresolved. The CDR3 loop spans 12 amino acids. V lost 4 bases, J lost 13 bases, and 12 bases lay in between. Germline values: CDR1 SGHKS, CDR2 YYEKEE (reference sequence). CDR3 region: CASSPLWAPLHF. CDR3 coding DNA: TGTGCCAGCAGCCCCCTCTGGGCGCCCCTCCACTTT.

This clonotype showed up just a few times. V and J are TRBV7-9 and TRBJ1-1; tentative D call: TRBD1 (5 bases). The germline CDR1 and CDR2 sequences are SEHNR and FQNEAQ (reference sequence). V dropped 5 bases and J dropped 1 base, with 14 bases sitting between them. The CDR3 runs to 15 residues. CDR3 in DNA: TGTGCCAGCAGCCCCCCGACAGCAAAGAACACTGAAGCTTTCTTT. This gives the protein CASSPPTAKNTEAFF. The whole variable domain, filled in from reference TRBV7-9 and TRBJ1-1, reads DTGVSQNPRHKITKRGQNVTFRCDPISEHNRLYWYRQTLGQGPEFLTYFQNEAQLEKSRLLSDRFSAERPKGSFSTLEIQRTEQGDSAMYLCASSPPTAKNTEAFFGQGTRLTVV.

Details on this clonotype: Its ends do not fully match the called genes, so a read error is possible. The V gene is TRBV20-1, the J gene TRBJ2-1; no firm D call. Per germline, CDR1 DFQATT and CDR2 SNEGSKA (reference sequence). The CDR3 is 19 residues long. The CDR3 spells CSVRARTTRLRRSWYEQFF. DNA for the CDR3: TGCAGTGTTAGAGCTAGAACTACGAGGCTACGCCGATCATGGTATGAGCAGTTCTTC.

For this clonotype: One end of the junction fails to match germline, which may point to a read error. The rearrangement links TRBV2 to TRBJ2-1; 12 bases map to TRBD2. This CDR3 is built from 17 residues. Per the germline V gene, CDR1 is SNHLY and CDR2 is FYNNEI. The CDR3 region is CASSRLAGASSYNGQFF. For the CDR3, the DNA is TGTGCCAGCAGTCGACTAGCGGGAGCGAGCTCCTACAATGGGCAGTTCTTC.

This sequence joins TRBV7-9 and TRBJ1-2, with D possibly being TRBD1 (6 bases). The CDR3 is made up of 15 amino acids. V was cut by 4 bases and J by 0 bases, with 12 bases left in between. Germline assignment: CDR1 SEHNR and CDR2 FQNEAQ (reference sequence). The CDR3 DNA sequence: TGTGCCAGCAGCTCGCCGGACAGCCCTAACTATGGCTACACCTTC. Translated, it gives CASSSPDSPNYGYTF.

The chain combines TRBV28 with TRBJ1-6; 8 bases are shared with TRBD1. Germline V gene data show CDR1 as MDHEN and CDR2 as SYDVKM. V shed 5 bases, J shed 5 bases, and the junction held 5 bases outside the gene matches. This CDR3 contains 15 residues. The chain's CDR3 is CASSPMDRDNSPLHF. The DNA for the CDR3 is TGTGCCAGCAGTCCAATGGACAGGGATAATTCACCCCTCCACTTT.

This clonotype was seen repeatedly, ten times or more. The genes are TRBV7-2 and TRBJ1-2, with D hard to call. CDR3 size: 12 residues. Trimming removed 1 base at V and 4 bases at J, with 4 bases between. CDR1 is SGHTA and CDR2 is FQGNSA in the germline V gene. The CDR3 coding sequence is TGTGCCAGCAGCTTAGATCGCTATGGCTACACCTTC. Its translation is CASSLDRYGYTF.

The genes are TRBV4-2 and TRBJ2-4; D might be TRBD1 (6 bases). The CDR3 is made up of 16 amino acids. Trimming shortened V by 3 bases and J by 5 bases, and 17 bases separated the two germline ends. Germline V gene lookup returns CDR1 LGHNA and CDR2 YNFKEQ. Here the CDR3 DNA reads TGTGCCAGCAGCCATTTAAACCAGGGGAGCCAAAACATTCAGTACTTC. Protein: CASSHLNQGSQNIQYF.

CDR3 protein: CASSFSTASGRTNEQFF. The CDR3 nucleotides read TGTGCCAGCAGTTTTTCGACGGCTAGCGGGAGAACTAATGAGCAGTTCTTC. V is TRBV12-3 or TRBV12-4 and J is TRBJ2-1; TRBD2 matches at 10 bases. V trimming: 3 bases; J trimming: 7 bases; junction bases outside the gene matches: 12. The CDR3 runs 17 residues.

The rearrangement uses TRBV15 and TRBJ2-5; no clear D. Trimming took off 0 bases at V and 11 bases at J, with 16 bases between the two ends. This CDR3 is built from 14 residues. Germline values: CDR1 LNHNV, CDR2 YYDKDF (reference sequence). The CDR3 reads CATSRDRAANEQYF. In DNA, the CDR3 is TGTGCCACCAGCAGAGATCGGGCAGCCAATGAGCAGTACTTC.

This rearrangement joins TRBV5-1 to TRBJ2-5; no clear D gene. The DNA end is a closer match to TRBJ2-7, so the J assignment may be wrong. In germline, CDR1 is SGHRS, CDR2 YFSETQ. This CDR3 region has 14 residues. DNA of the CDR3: TGCGCCAGCAGCTCAAACGGTGCCTTGTACGAGCAGTACTTC. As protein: CASSSNGALYEQYF.

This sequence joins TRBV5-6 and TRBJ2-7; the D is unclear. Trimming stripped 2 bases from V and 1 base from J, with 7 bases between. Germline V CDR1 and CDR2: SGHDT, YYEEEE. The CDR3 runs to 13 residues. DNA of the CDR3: TGTGCCAGCAGCTTCTTAGAGTCCTACGAGCAGTACTTC. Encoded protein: CASSFLESYEQYF. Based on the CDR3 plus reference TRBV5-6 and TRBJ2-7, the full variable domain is DAGVTQSPTHLIKTRGQQVTLRCSPKSGHDTVSWYQQALGQGPQFIFQYYEEEERQRGNFPDRFSGHQFPNYSSELNVNALLLGDSALYLCASSFLESYEQYFGPGTRLTVT.

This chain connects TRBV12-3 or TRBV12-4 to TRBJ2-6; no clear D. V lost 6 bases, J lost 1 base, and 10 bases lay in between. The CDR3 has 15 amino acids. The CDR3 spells CASSSTESGANVLTF. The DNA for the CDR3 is TGTGCCAGCAGCTCCACAGAGTCTGGGGCCAACGTCCTGACTTTC.

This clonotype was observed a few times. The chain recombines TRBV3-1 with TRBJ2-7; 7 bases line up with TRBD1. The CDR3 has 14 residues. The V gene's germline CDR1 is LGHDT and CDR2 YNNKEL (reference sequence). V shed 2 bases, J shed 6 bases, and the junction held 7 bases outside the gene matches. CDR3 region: CASSQPPRGPEQYF. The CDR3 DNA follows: TGTGCCAGCAGCCAACCCCCTAGGGGGCCCGAGCAGTACTTC.